These T cell receptor beta chains were read from a single sample in a study of T-cell memory formation after mild COVID-19. In TCRdb, the 5' RACE reads were re-called with MiXCR into one record per CDR3 protein. Among about 90,000 distinct CDR3 sequences listed, less than 15% were seen once. Sequencing input: PBMCs or a T cell subset sorted from them (not recorded which). The receptors stem from an adult woman who had mild COVID-19 (a few samples of this study predate the infection). Cell type and time point are not known. CDR3s include the opening cysteine and the closing phenylalanine or tryptophan. The order of the fields is clone size, D gene, J gene, V gene, CDR3 DNA, CDR3 protein. The D gene is left open where the match is weak. Some rows mark clone size as missing; the rest say once, few, many or name a class of expanded clone.

- | - | TRBJ2-1 | TRBV9 | TGTGCCAGCAGCGAAACCCCGGGGGCGGGTTACAATGAGCAGTTCTTC | CASSETPGAGYNEQFF
- | - | TRBJ1-1 | TRBV29-1 | TGCAGCGTTGCAGGGGCGGATGCATACGGGTTCACTGAAGCTTTCTTT | CSVAGADAYGFTEAFF
few | - | TRBJ1-5 | TRBV4-1 | TGCGCCAGCAGCCAAGATAGAGGGTCAGTTTATAGCAATCAGCCCCAGCATTTT | CASSQDRGSVYSNQPQHF
few | TRBD2 | TRBJ2-1 | TRBV6-1 | TGTGCCAGCAGTTTCCTTGGACTAGCGGACAATGAGCAGTTCTTC | CASSFLGLADNEQFF
few | TRBD1 | TRBJ1-2 | TRBV6-5 | TGTGCCAGCAGTTACTCCTGGGACAGATCTAACTATGGCTACACCTTC | CASSYSWDRSNYGYTF
few | - | TRBJ2-4 | TRBV5-6 | TGTGCCAGCAGCCGGACTGTGGGCAAAAACATTCAGTACTTC | CASSRTVGKNIQYF
few | - | TRBJ2-2 | TRBV29-1 | TGCAGCGCCCCACAGGGCGGGGAGCTGTTTTTT | CSAPQGGELFF
many | - | TRBJ2-7 | TRBV7-9 | TGTGCCAGCAGCTTTGGCAGTCCGCACGAGCAGTACTTC | CASSFGSPHEQYF
few | - | TRBJ2-1 | TRBV21-1 | TGTGCCAGCAGCCCGCGTAAAGGGGGGGGTTTTTTGAATGAGCAGTTCTTC | CASSPRKGGGFLNEQFF
few | - | TRBJ2-1 | TRBV2 | TGTGCCAGCAGTGAAGGAAACGGGAGTCCCCTAGATGAGCAGTTCTTC | CASSEGNGSPLDEQFF
few | - | TRBJ1-2 | TRBV11-3 | TGTGCCAGCAGCTTAGATTATCCCCTCCGCTATGGCTACACCTTC | CASSLDYPLRYGYTF
- | - | TRBJ1-2 | TRBV7-9 | TGTGCCAGCAGCTCTAGCGAAAACTATGGCTACACCTTC | CASSSSENYGYTF
- | - | TRBJ1-1 | TRBV4-3 | TGCGCCAGCAGCCAAGACCCGGGGGTGGTTGGCACTGAAGCTTTCTTT | CASSQDPGVVGTEAFF
- | - | TRBJ2-7 | TRBV19 | TGTGCCAGTAGTATAGTAACGGGTCCCTACGAGCAGTACTTC | CASSIVTGPYEQYF
few | - | TRBJ1-5 | TRBV21-1 | TGTGCCAGCAGCAGACAACAGAGACCCAATCAGCCCCAGCATTTT | CASSRQQRPNQPQHF
few | TRBD1 | TRBJ1-4 | TRBV4-1 | TGCGCCAGCAGCCAAGACTCGACAGGGTGGATGAAAAAACTGTTTTTT | CASSQDSTGWMKKLFF
many | - | TRBJ2-1 | TRBV20-1 | TGCAGTGCACCGAACAGGGTGGAGTACAATGAGCAGTTCTTC | CSAPNRVEYNEQFF
few | - | TRBJ2-1 | TRBV4-1 | TGCGCCAGCAGCCAAGTGGAAGGTTATGAGCAGTTCTTC | CASSQVEGYEQFF
- | - | TRBJ2-3 | TRBV12-3/TRBV12-4 | TGTGCCAGCAGTCCATCCCGTCTGGATACGCAGTATTTT | CASSPSRLDTQYF
- | - | TRBJ1-1 | TRBV5-6 | TGTGCCAGCAGCATCGCACAGAACCGGGGTGAAGCTTTCTTT | CASSIAQNRGEAFF
- | - | TRBJ1-3 | TRBV24-1 | TGTGCCACCCGTGCGGGAGCTGGAAACACCATATATTTT | CATRAGAGNTIYF
- | - | TRBJ2-3 | TRBV27 | TGTGCCAGCAGTTCCGATTTAGTGAGAGGGACTAGCACAGATACGCAGTATTTT | CASSSDLVRGTSTDTQYF
few | TRBD2 | TRBJ2-7 | TRBV15 | TGTGCCACCAGCAGACTAGCGGGAGACTACGAGCAGTACTTC | CATSRLAGDYEQYF
- | TRBD1 | TRBJ2-1 | TRBV11-3 | TGTGCCAGCAGCACCCGGGACAGGGGTTTGGGTGAGCAGTTCTTC | CASSTRDRGLGEQFF
- | TRBD1 | TRBJ2-4 | TRBV24-1 | TGTGCCACCAGTGACCGGACAGGGGGCTACGGCAAAAACATTCAGTACTTC | CATSDRTGGYGKNIQYF
- | - | TRBJ2-3 | TRBV4-3 | TGCGCCAGCAGCCAAGATCGGACTACTCTCCCAGATACGCAGTATTTT | CASSQDRTTLPDTQYF
- | TRBD2 | TRBJ2-3 | TRBV7-8 | TGTGCCAGCAGCTTAGTGGTAGCGGGGGGGCAGGATACGCAGTATTTT | CASSLVVAGGQDTQYF
few | - | TRBJ2-1 | TRBV7-9 | TGTGCCAGCAGCTTACCCTTTGGGCTCCATAGCTCCTACAATGAGCAGTTCTTC | CASSLPFGLHSSYNEQFF
- | - | TRBJ2-7 | TRBV20-1 | TGCAGTGCTAGAGTTGTAGGGACCCTTCACTACGAGCAGTACTTC | CSARVVGTLHYEQYF
few | TRBD1 | TRBJ2-3 | TRBV19 | TGTGCCAGTAGTCGGACAGGGACCAGCACAGATACGCAGTATTTT | CASSRTGTSTDTQYF
- | - | TRBJ2-3 | TRBV12-5 | TGTGCTAGTGGTAGGGGGACGGACACAGATACGCAGTATTTT | CASGRGTDTDTQYF
few | TRBD1 | TRBJ1-1 | TRBV27 | TGTGCCAGCAGCCCGGGACAGAAGACTGAAGCTTTCTTT | CASSPGQKTEAFF
many | - | TRBJ2-1 | TRBV12-3/TRBV12-4 | TGTGCCAGCACCCAGTGGGGGTCCGGATACAATGAGCAGTTCTTC | CASTQWGSGYNEQFF
- | - | TRBJ2-7 | TRBV2 | TGTGCCAGCAGAGGGATGGGCCCCAGGGCCTCCTACGAGCAGTACTTC | CASRGMGPRASYEQYF
- | - | TRBJ1-6 | TRBV6-5 | TGTGCCAGCAGTTCAGACATCGGGGACGAGCGCTCCTATAATTCACCCCTCCACTTT | CASSSDIGDERSYNSPLHF
few | - | TRBJ2-5 | TRBV7-9 | TGTGCCAGCAGCTTAGATAATAGCAGAGAGACCCAGTACTTC | CASSLDNSRETQYF
few | TRBD1 | TRBJ1-6 | TRBV29-1 | TGCAGCGTGAAGGACAGGGAAGGTTCACCCCTCCACTTT | CSVKDREGSPLHF
few | - | TRBJ2-7 | TRBV7-2 | TGTGCCAGCAGCTTAAGGGACACAGAACCCTACGAGCAGTACTTC | CASSLRDTEPYEQYF
few | - | TRBJ2-1 | TRBV7-2 | TGTGCCAGCAGCACCGGGTACAGCTCCTACAATGAGCAGTTCTTC | CASSTGYSSYNEQFF
many | TRBD1 | TRBJ2-1 | TRBV7-6 | TGTGCCAGCAGCACCAAGACAGGGGCGTACGACAATGAGCAGTTCTTC | CASSTKTGAYDNEQFF
- | TRBD1 | TRBJ1-1 | TRBV7-6 | TGTGCCAGCAGCTTTCCTCAGGGGGTGAACACTGAAGCTTTCTTT | CASSFPQGVNTEAFF
- | - | TRBJ2-7 | TRBV4-1 | TGCGCCAGCAGCCAAGATCAAAACCTTCGGGGGCAGTACTTC | CASSQDQNLRGQYF
few | - | TRBJ2-2 | TRBV12-3/TRBV12-4 | TGTGCCAGCAGTTTAGCGCGGGCCTACGCGAACACCGGGGAGCTGTTTTTT | CASSLARAYANTGELFF
few | - | TRBJ2-1 | TRBV4-1 | TGCGCCAGCAGGCAACCTAGCGTTGGAGGCAGCGATGAGCAGTTCTTC | CASRQPSVGGSDEQFF
few | TRBD1 | TRBJ2-7 | TRBV7-8 | TGTGCCAGCAGCTTTCCTCCCGGGACAGCCTACGAGCAGTACTTC | CASSFPPGTAYEQYF
few | - | TRBJ2-7 | TRBV4-2 | TGTGCCAGCAGCCAAGATCCAGCACTTTCTCTCTACGAGCAGTACTTC | CASSQDPALSLYEQYF
many | - | TRBJ2-5 | TRBV15 | TGTGCCACCAGCAGAGGGGGGGGCAGGGTATACCAAGAGACCCAGTACTTC | CATSRGGGRVYQETQYF
many | TRBD1 | TRBJ2-4 | TRBV4-3 | TGCGCCAGCAGCCAAGAGGAGGACAGGGCCTCTATGACCAAAAACATTCAGTACTTC | CASSQEEDRASMTKNIQYF
few | - | TRBJ2-4 | TRBV5-5 | TGTGCCAGCAGCTTGGCTTACGGGGGCGTTTACATTCAGTACTTC | CASSLAYGGVYIQYF
- | - | TRBJ1-1 | TRBV9 | TGTGCCAGCAGCGCCGGGAGCCTCGTTATGAGTGAAGCTTTCTTT | CASSAGSLVMSEAFF
- | - | TRBJ1-1 | TRBV5-6 | TGTGCCAGCAGCTTGGCCCCTGAAGCCATGAACACTGAAGCTTTCTTT | CASSLAPEAMNTEAFF
few | - | TRBJ1-6 | TRBV4-1 | TGCGCAAGTGCATCAAGCTCCTATAATTCACCCCTCCACTTT | CASASSSYNSPLHF
- | TRBD2 | TRBJ2-3 | TRBV7-8 | TGTGCCAGCAGCTCTAGCGGGAGGGTCACAGATACGCAGTATTTT | CASSSSGRVTDTQYF
many | - | TRBJ2-7 | TRBV12-3/TRBV12-4 | TGTGCCAGCAGTTCGGGGGTCGAATCCCTCTACTTC | CASSSGVESLYF
many | - | TRBJ2-3 | TRBV7-9 | TGTGCCAGCAGCTTGCCTTCTAGGTCGGATACGCAGTATTTT | CASSLPSRSDTQYF
- | - | TRBJ1-3 | TRBV4-2 | TGTGCCAGCAGCCAAGAGGAAGTTTCTGGAAACACCATATATTTT | CASSQEEVSGNTIYF